These 24 T cell receptor beta chains originate from one sample sequenced in a study of TIL therapy for anti-PD-1-resistant metastatic lung cancer. This was the immunoSEQ v3 assay. Generated by immunoSEQ multiplex PCR, the TCRdb table keeps only in-frame clones and is missing some. This table has about 19,000 clones, 75% to 80% appearing once. The time point denotes: pre-treatment sample, taken before nivolumab and TIL therapy. Specimen: blood, collected at baseline. All receptors derive from a person aged 25 to 80 with non-small cell lung cancer.

This chain uses TRBV5-5 with TRBJ1-1; D not resolved. From germline, CDR1 is SGHKS and CDR2 YYEKEE (reference sequence). V gave up 4 bases and J gave up 0 bases, with 1 base separating them. The CDR3 has 11 amino acids. The CDR3 spells CASSVNTEAFF. CDR3 DNA: TGTGCCAGCAGCGTGAACACTGAAGCTTTCTTT.

The chain recombines TRBV7-2 with TRBJ2-7; 9 positions match TRBD1. This CDR3 has 15 residues. Losses at the gene ends were 6 bases for V and 2 bases for J; bases not matched to a gene: 8. The germline CDR1 and CDR2 sequences are SGHTA and FQGNSA. The chain's CDR3 is CASSDPGTGTYEQYF. CDR3 in DNA: TGTGCCAGCAGTGATCCCGGGACAGGGACCTACGAGCAGTACTTC.

The chain links TRBV23-1 to TRBJ1-1; TRBD1 might be the D (6 bases). TRBV23-1 is reported as an ORF; its role is uncertain. V lost 0 bases, J lost 6 bases, and 23 bases lay in between. The CDR3 has 18 amino acids. CDR3 sequence: CASSQSPKGGRRWAEAFF. Here the CDR3 DNA reads TGCGCCAGCAGTCAATCCCCCAAGGGGGGGCGGCGATGGGCTGAAGCTTTCTTT.

V gene TRBV10-3 combines with J gene TRBJ2-1; TRBD1 agrees at 9 bases. The CDR3 runs to 18 residues. The junction had 13 bases not matched to a gene; V was cut back by 1 base and J by 6 bases. The germline V gene encodes CDR1 ENHRY and CDR2 SYGVKD. For the CDR3, the DNA is TGTGCCATCAGTGAGTTGGGGCCGACAGGGGGTAAGGGCAATGAGCAGTTCTTC. Protein product: CAISELGPTGGKGNEQFF.

DNA of the CDR3: TGCGCCAGCAGCAGGGACGGAGGGGTCTCCTACGAGCAGTACTTC. Amino acids: CASSRDGGVSYEQYF. The chain joins TRBV5-1 to TRBJ2-7; a possible D gene is TRBD2 (6 bases). Trimming removed 4 bases at V and 0 bases at J, with 14 bases between. Germline V gene lookup returns CDR1 SGHRS and CDR2 YFSETQ. This CDR3 contains 15 residues.

This sequence joins TRBV6-1 and TRBJ1-2; maybe TRBD1 (6 bases). V shed 2 bases and J shed 0 bases, with 16 bases lying between them. Germline CDR1 MNHNS, CDR2 SASEGT. The CDR3 is 17 residues long. CDR3 sequence reads: CASSETPGGRANYGYTF. The CDR3 nucleotides read TGTGCCAGCAGTGAAACCCCCGGGGGGCGAGCTAACTATGGCTACACCTTC.

The table lists this clone with a few counts. The CDR3 region has the DNA TGTGCCAGTAGTATAGGGCAGTCCTTCACAGATACGCAGTATTTT. It encodes CASSIGQSFTDTQYF. This chain joins TRBV19 and TRBJ2-3; no reliable D call. The CDR3 has 15 amino acids. Germline-derived CDR1 and CDR2 are LNHDA and SQIVND (reference sequence). V was clipped by 1 base and J by 2 bases, with 10 bases between them.

The chain recombines TRBV5-1 with TRBJ2-1, with 12 bases matching TRBD2. Germline CDR1 and CDR2: SGHRS and YFSETQ. Trimming took 5 bases from V and 7 from J; bases not matched to a gene: 7. This CDR3 has 15 amino acids. This CDR3 reads CASRQTSGGQNEQFF. CDR3 bases: TGCGCCAGCAGACAGACTAGCGGGGGCCAAAATGAGCAGTTCTTC.

The CDR3 loop is CASSLAGRARGSTEAFF. The CDR3 nucleotides are TGTGCCAGCAGCTTAGCCGGCAGGGCTCGTGGGAGCACTGAAGCTTTCTTT. The genes are TRBV11-2 and TRBJ1-1; possibly TRBD1 for D (5 bases). The germline V gene encodes CDR1 SGHAT and CDR2 FQNNGV. The CDR3 loop spans 17 amino acids. The V gene lost 1 base and the J gene lost 4 bases, with 19 bases spanning the gap. The full variable domain, rest sourced from reference TRBV11-2 and TRBJ1-1, is EAGVAQSPRYKIIEKRQSVAFWCNPISGHATLYWYQQILGQGPKLLIQFQNNGVVDDSQLPKDRFSAERLKGVDSTLKIQPAKLEDSAVYLCASSLAGRARGSTEAFFGQGTRLTVV.

The J gene is TRBJ2-1, the V gene TRBV7-3; D is perhaps TRBD1 (7 bases). The CDR3 is 15 amino acids. In germline, CDR1 is SGHTA, CDR2 FQGTGA. Trimming shortened V by 5 bases and J by 8 bases, and 19 bases separated the two germline ends. CDR3: CASSQEGRGHDEQFF. The CDR3 DNA sequence: TGTGCCAGCAGCCAGGAGGGAAGGGGGCACGATGAGCAGTTCTTC.

This clone was seen more than once but under ten times. J is TRBJ1-1 and V is TRBV7-2, with 9 positions matching TRBD1. Germline assignment: CDR1 SGHTA and CDR2 FQGNSA. V shed 0 bases and J 3 bases; nucleotides not matched to a gene: 2. The CDR3 extends over 15 amino acids. For the CDR3, the DNA is TGTGCCAGCAGCTTAGCCGGACAGGGGTACACTGAAGCTTTCTTT. Translated: CASSLAGQGYTEAFF.

The gene calls are TRBV5-1 and TRBJ2-2; D not certain. This CDR3 has 16 amino acids. Germline CDR1 SGHRS, CDR2 YFSETQ. With 0 bases removed from V and 1 base from J, the gap between germline ends came to 10 bases. The CDR3 loop reads CASSLVRLQNTGELFF. The CDR3 coding sequence is TGCGCCAGCAGCTTGGTCCGTCTACAGAACACCGGGGAGCTGTTTTTT.

This chain joins TRBV7-2 and TRBJ1-1, with D perhaps TRBD1 (5 bases). Germline loops: CDR1 SGHTA, CDR2 FQGNSA. This CDR3 has 13 residues. The ends were cut back, 9 bases at V and 6 bases at J, with 17 bases in the middle. For the CDR3, the DNA is TGTGCCAGGTCCTGGGGGGGATCCGCTGAAGCTTTCTTT. Translating gives CARSWGGSAEAFF.

The chain links TRBV6-2 or TRBV6-3 to TRBJ2-3; D is ambiguous. V lost 4 bases to trimming and J lost 4 bases, with 12 bases between them. CDR1 MNHEY and CDR2 SVGEGT come from the germline V gene. CDR3 length: 14 residues. The CDR3 DNA follows: TGTGCCAGCAGTTTTTCCCCTGGGGCAGATACGCAGTATTTT. Its translation: CASSFSPGADTQYF.

The chain combines TRBV6-4 with TRBJ2-3; 7 nucleotides agree with TRBD2. The trim removed 3 bases at V and 2 bases at J, leaving 5 bases unmatched. The CDR3 sequence is 15 residues long. The germline V gene has CDR1 MRHNA and CDR2 SNTAGT. The CDR3 loop reads CASSEAGVHTDTQYF. Here the CDR3 DNA reads TGTGCCAGCAGTGAGGCGGGAGTGCACACAGATACGCAGTATTTT.

The count of this clone is one. V is TRBV27 and J is TRBJ2-3; TRBD1 matches 7 bases. CDR1 is MNHEY, CDR2 SMNVEV, per germline (reference sequence). V lost 5 bases to trimming and J lost 2 bases; unmatched junction nucleotides: 7. The CDR3 has 15 amino acids. The CDR3 sequence: CASSMTGTLTDTQYF. CDR3 nucleotide sequence: TGTGCCAGCAGTATGACAGGGACCCTCACAGATACGCAGTATTTT.

This chain connects TRBV5-1 to TRBJ1-4, with 7 bases aligning to TRBD1. The V and J ends lost 4 bases and 4 bases, in that order; junction bases with no gene match: 7. The CDR3 spans 15 residues. Germline V gene data show CDR1 as SGHRS and CDR2 as YFSETQ. The CDR3 sequence: CASSLWGQLNEKLFF. The CDR3 DNA follows: TGCGCCAGCAGCCTGTGGGGACAGCTTAATGAAAAACTGTTTTTT. The full variable domain, rest sourced from reference TRBV5-1 and TRBJ1-4, is KAGVTQTPRYLIKTRGQQVTLSCSPISGHRSVSWYQQTPGQGLQFLFEYFSETQRNKGNFPGRFSGRQFSNSRSEMNVSTLELGDSALYLCASSLWGQLNEKLFFGSGTQLSVL.

The V call is TRBV30, the J call TRBJ1-5, with TRBD1 matching 11 bases. Germline trimming cut 1 base from V and 3 bases from J; bases unmatched to any gene: 2. From germline, CDR1 is GTSNPN and CDR2 SVGIG (reference sequence). There are 15 residues in the CDR3. The CDR3, as DNA: TGTGCCTGGAGTGGGACAGGGGGCACCAATCAGCCCCAGCATTTT. Its protein product is CAWSGTGGTNQPQHF.

The chain recombines TRBV5-1 with TRBJ1-1; D not resolved. V gave up 4 bases and J gave up 4 bases, with 11 bases separating them. CDR1 and CDR2 (germline): SGHRS, YFSETQ. CDR3 length: 13 amino acids. CDR3 nucleotide sequence: TGCGCCAGCAGCGCCAGTTTCGGCACTGAAGCTTTCTTT. This codes for CASSASFGTEAFF.

This chain links TRBV5-3 with TRBJ1-4; no clear D. TRBV5-3 is an ORF; its function is uncertain. Trimming cost V 3 bases and J 8 bases, with 29 bases left between them. The CDR3 totals 19 residues. This chain's CDR3 is CARSSICSLGGTCNEKLFF. The DNA for the CDR3 is TGTGCCAGAAGCTCGATATGTAGCCTAGGTGGTACATGCAACGAAAAACTGTTTTTT.

V and J are TRBV24-1 and TRBJ2-5; tentative D call: TRBD1 (6 bases). This CDR3 has 13 amino acids. Germline CDR1 and CDR2: KGHDR and SFDVKD. Trimming stripped 6 bases from V and 5 bases from J, with 12 bases between. This CDR3 is CATSPQGRETQYF. The CDR3 nucleotides are TGTGCCACCAGTCCGCAGGGGCGGGAGACCCAGTACTTC.

The chain is built from TRBV9 and TRBJ2-7; 8 bases map to TRBD1. The V gene's germline CDR1 is SGDLS and CDR2 YYNGEE. The CDR3 contains 14 residues. J lost 3 bases, V lost 2 bases, and 4 bases had no gene match. As DNA, the CDR3 is TGTGCCAGCAGCGTCGGACAGGGACGCTACGAGCAGTACTTC. Protein product: CASSVGQGRYEQYF.

The chain has TRBV18 and TRBJ2-2, with a possible D match to TRBD1 (6 bases). V was pared by 5 bases and J by 1 base, with 8 bases between. Looked up from germline, CDR1 is KGHSH and CDR2 is LQKENI. The CDR3 runs to 14 residues. The CDR3 nucleotides are TGTGCCAGCTCAGAGACAGGGAACACCGGGGAGCTGTTTTTT. Residues: CASSETGNTGELFF.

The chain is built from TRBV9 and TRBJ2-1, with 7 positions matching TRBD2. This CDR3 spans 17 amino acids. J lost 4 bases, V lost 4 bases, and 14 bases had no gene match. The V gene's germline CDR1 is SGDLS and CDR2 YYNGEE. CDR3 residues: CASSPYPGSGVYNEQFF. As DNA, the CDR3 is TGTGCCAGCAGCCCATATCCGGGGAGCGGGGTATACAATGAGCAGTTCTTC.